The rows below give T cell receptor beta chains drawn from one sample of a study of T cell responses to AZD1222 COVID-19 vaccine. Data came from immunoSEQ multiplex PCR; TCRdb stores just in-frame clones and leaves some out. There are roughly 100,000 clones in the sample; about nine tenths occur only once, and around 1.3% lies in the top ten. The sample was peripheral blood, taken on day 0 of AZD1222 vaccination. The receptors come from an adult in good health. Each CDR3 is given with its conserved first and last residue. The D gene is left open where the match is weak. Some rows mark clone size as missing; the rest say once, few, many or name a class of expanded clone.

NA	TRBV28	NA	TRBJ1-3	CASSQNLGGNTIYF	TGTGCCAGCAGTCAGAACCTTGGTGGAAACACCATATATTTT
NA	TRBV28	NA	TRBJ1-2	CASSFDGYTF	TGTGCCAGCAGTTTCGATGGCTACACCTTC
NA	TRBV5-4	NA	TRBJ2-5	CASGDTQGETQYF	TGTGCCAGCGGGGACACCCAGGGGGAGACCCAGTACTTC
once	TRBV28	NA	TRBJ1-1	CASSLGGGSTEAFF	TGTGCCAGCAGTTTGGGTGGTGGGAGCACTGAAGCTTTCTTT
NA	TRBV15	NA	TRBJ1-1	CATSRGGEAFF	TGTGCCACCAGCAGAGGTGGTGAAGCTTTCTTT
NA	TRBV7-9	TRBD1	TRBJ2-6	CASSPQGTGANVLTF	TGTGCCAGCAGCCCACAGGGGACTGGGGCCAACGTCCTGACTTTC
NA	TRBV7-2	TRBD2	TRBJ2-1	CASSLHIAGGYNEQFF	TGTGCCAGCAGCTTACATATAGCGGGGGGTTACAATGAGCAGTTCTTC
NA	TRBV19	TRBD1	TRBJ1-1	CASSAPLGRQGDGTEAFF	TGTGCCAGTAGTGCTCCGCTTGGGAGACAGGGAGATGGCACTGAAGCTTTCTTT
NA	TRBV7-8	TRBD1	TRBJ2-1	CASSLIGITGTGIYNEQFF	TGTGCCAGCAGCTTGATTGGGATAACCGGGACAGGGATTTACAATGAGCAGTTCTTC
NA	TRBV11-1	NA	TRBJ1-2	CASSLDGQTGYTF	TGTGCCAGCAGCTTAGACGGGCAGACTGGCTACACCTTC
NA	TRBV7-8	NA	TRBJ1-5	CASSSHPHQINQPQHF	TGTGCCAGCAGCTCCCATCCTCACCAAATCAATCAGCCCCAGCATTTT
NA	TRBV5-5	NA	TRBJ2-7	CASSLEPGPYYEQYF	TGTGCCAGCAGCTTGGAACCAGGTCCTTACTACGAGCAGTACTTC
NA	TRBV6-5	NA	TRBJ1-3	CASSSLRGVSGNTIYF	TGTGCCAGCAGTTCTCTCAGGGGAGTCTCTGGAAACACCATATATTTT
NA	TRBV6-5	NA	TRBJ1-1	CASSSTLENTEAFF	TGTGCCAGCAGTTCCACTCTAGAGAACACTGAAGCTTTCTTT
NA	TRBV28	TRBD1	TRBJ2-2	CASSLFGTGAYETGELFF	TGTGCCAGCAGTTTATTCGGGACAGGAGCTTATGAGACCGGGGAGCTGTTTTTT
once	TRBV2	NA	TRBJ1-5	CASSGRLTNQPQHF	TGTGCCAGCAGTGGGCGTCTTACCAATCAGCCCCAGCATTTT
NA	TRBV27	NA	TRBJ1-2	CASSFFRAGYGYTF	TGTGCCAGCAGTTTTTTTCGGGCAGGCTATGGCTACACCTTC
NA	TRBV11-1	NA	TRBJ1-1	CASRFTGNTEAFF	TGTGCCAGCAGATTCACCGGGAACACTGAAGCTTTCTTT
NA	TRBV19	NA	TRBJ1-4	CASSKHNEKLFF	TGTGCCAGTAGTAAACATAATGAAAAACTGTTTTTT
NA	TRBV27	NA	TRBJ1-4	CASRLGTGSTGANEKLFF	TGTGCCAGCAGATTAGGAACAGGTTCAACCGGAGCTAATGAAAAACTGTTTTTT
NA	TRBV15	NA	TRBJ1-5	CATGTYSNQPQHF	TGTGCCACAGGGACCTATAGCAATCAGCCCCAGCATTTT
NA	TRBV4-1	NA	TRBJ2-5	CASSPLLYETQYF	TGCGCCAGCAGCCCTCTCCTATATGAGACCCAGTACTTC
NA	TRBV5-1	NA	TRBJ2-7	CASSLAYSESYEQYF	TGCGCCAGCAGCTTGGCCTATTCGGAAAGCTACGAGCAGTACTTC
NA	TRBV27	NA	TRBJ2-3	CASSLGVTDTQYF	TGTGCCAGCAGTTTAGGCGTCACAGATACGCAGTATTTT
NA	TRBV14	NA	TRBJ1-6	CASSQFPSPLSPLHF	TGTGCCAGCAGCCAATTCCCCTCTCCCCTCTCTCCCCTCCACTTT
NA	TRBV6-5	NA	TRBJ1-3	CASMGAGNTIYF	TGTGCCAGCATGGGGGCTGGAAACACCATATATTTT
few	TRBV6-1	NA	TRBJ1-2	CASSENGYTF	TGTGCCAGCAGTGAAAATGGCTACACCTTC
NA	TRBV16	NA	TRBJ1-3	CASSFSGNTIYF	TGTGCCAGCAGTTTCTCTGGAAACACCATATATTTT
once	TRBV5-4	NA	TRBJ1-6	CASSLDYNSPLHF	TGTGCCAGCAGCTTGGATTATAATTCACCCCTCCACTTT
NA	TRBV14	NA	TRBJ1-2	CASSQDYGFRYGYTF	TGTGCCAGCAGCCAAGATTACGGGTTCCGTTATGGCTACACCTTC
once	TRBV19	TRBD1	TRBJ1-1	CASSPGQEPRGELNTEAFF	TGTGCCAGTAGTCCCGGACAGGAACCCCGGGGGGAGTTGAACACTGAAGCTTTCTTT
NA	TRBV2	NA	TRBJ1-6	CASSKGLSPLHF	TGTGCCAGCAGTAAGGGACTTTCACCCCTCCACTTT
NA	TRBV3-1/TRBV3-2	NA	TRBJ2-1	CASSFGVNEQFF	TGTGCCAGCAGCTTTGGTGTCAATGAGCAGTTCTTC